The next 29 T cell receptor beta chains were all read from a single sample in a study of cytomegalovirus exposure and HLA in healthy donors. Method: immunoSEQ multiplex PCR; TCRdb's copy keeps in-frame clones and lacks some. This table holds approximately 130,000 clones, about 90% found once. The source material was PBMCs. All receptors derive from a woman in her late teens or twenties in good health and CMV-seronegative.

In its sample, this clone was seen a few times. The chain has TRBV11-2 and TRBJ1-2; D is undetermined. Trimming removed 3 bases at V and 7 bases at J, with 12 bases between. Germline V gene data show CDR1 as SGHAT and CDR2 as FQNNGV. The CDR3 is 13 residues long. The CDR3 region is CASSFPSVSGYTF. CDR3 bases: TGTGCCAGCAGCTTCCCCTCGGTTAGTGGCTACACCTTC.

The V gene is TRBV7-2, the J gene TRBJ1-5; possibly TRBD1 for D (5 bases). This CDR3 has 13 amino acids. The V and J ends lost 8 bases and 2 bases respectively, with 10 bases between them. From germline, CDR1 is SGHTA and CDR2 FQGNSA. Written as DNA, the CDR3 is TGTGCCAGCGGTACCAGGGGCAATCAGCCCCAGCATTTT. The encoded protein is CASGTRGNQPQHF.

This clone has just a few counts. This chain connects TRBV27 to TRBJ2-1; TRBD2 is a possible D gene (5 bases). The CDR3 has 15 residues. Germline values: CDR1 MNHEY, CDR2 SMNVEV (reference sequence). Trimming shortened V by 2 bases and J by 2 bases, and 10 bases separated the two germline ends. The DNA of the CDR3 is TGTGCCAGCAGTTTACTAGGCGGGCCCTACAATGAGCAGTTCTTC. It codes for CASSLLGGPYNEQFF.

This chain uses TRBV27 with TRBJ2-2; D call uncertain. Germline V CDR1 and CDR2: MNHEY, SMNVEV (reference sequence). CDR3 length: 13 residues. V was shortened by 8 bases and J by 9 bases, with 16 bases between the two germline ends. The CDR3 sequence is CASALTLRRELFF. CDR3 coding DNA: TGTGCCAGCGCCCTGACTTTGCGGAGGGAGCTGTTTTTT.

The rearrangement links TRBV13 to TRBJ1-2; 7 positions agree with TRBD1. The V gene's germline CDR1 is PRHDT and CDR2 FYEKMQ (reference sequence). V shed 5 bases, J shed 7 bases, and the junction held 4 bases outside the gene matches. The CDR3 sequence is 12 residues long. This CDR3 is CASSERGLGYTF. CDR3 nucleotides: TGTGCCAGCAGCGAAAGGGGGCTTGGCTACACCTTC.

V and J are TRBV7-8 and TRBJ2-1, with D perhaps TRBD1 (5 bases). Germline V lookup: CDR1 SGHVS, CDR2 FQNEAQ. CDR3 size: 14 residues. Trimming took off 5 bases at V and 10 bases at J, with 18 bases between the two ends. This CDR3 is CASSKDSRLAEQFF. CDR3 sequence (DNA): TGTGCCAGCAGCAAAGACAGTCGGTTGGCCGAGCAGTTCTTC.

V usage is TRBV6-5 and J usage is TRBJ2-5; D is possibly TRBD1 (5 bases). Trimming stripped 2 bases from V and 6 bases from J, with 10 bases between. Germline lookup yields CDR1 MNHEY and CDR2 SVGAGI. CDR3 size: 13 residues. This chain's CDR3 is CASSYGQGKTQYF. CDR3 in DNA: TGTGCCAGCAGTTACGGGCAGGGAAAGACCCAGTACTTC.

V gene TRBV11-1 combines with J gene TRBJ2-1; 9 nucleotides line up with TRBD2. Trimming at V came to 1 base and at J to 0 bases, leaving 10 bases not matched to a gene. The germline CDR1 and CDR2 sequences are SGHAT and FQDESV (reference sequence). This CDR3 region has 19 residues. CDR3: CASSLVLGLARVSYNEQFF. The CDR3 DNA is TGTGCCAGCAGCTTAGTATTGGGACTAGCTAGGGTCTCCTACAATGAGCAGTTCTTC.

J is TRBJ2-7 and V is TRBV5-4; TRBD2 aligns across 13 bases. This CDR3 comprises 16 residues. CDR1 and CDR2 (germline): SGHNT, YYREEE (reference sequence). After removal of 2 bases from V and 4 bases from J, the junction contained 6 bases not matched to a gene. CDR3 region: CASSLSLAGGKYEQYF. CDR3 in DNA: TGTGCCAGCAGCTTATCACTAGCGGGAGGGAAATACGAGCAGTACTTC.

The chain uses TRBV30 and TRBJ1-6; the match to TRBD1 covers 10 bases. The V and J ends lost 0 bases and 8 bases, in that order; junction bases with no gene match: 4. The CDR3 contains 15 residues. Germline V gene data show CDR1 as GTSNPN and CDR2 as SVGIG (reference sequence). The CDR3 reads CAWSVRGTGDSPLHF. As DNA, the CDR3 is TGTGCCTGGAGTGTACGAGGGACAGGGGATTCACCCCTCCACTTT. The full variable domain, rest sourced from reference TRBV30 and TRBJ1-6, is SQTIHQWPATLVQPVGSPLSLECTVEGTSNPNLYWYRQAAGRGLQLLFYSVGIGQISSEVPQNLSASRPQDRQFILSSKKLLLSDSGFYLCAWSVRGTGDSPLHFGNGTRLTVT.

This chain joins TRBV19 and TRBJ2-7; 8 positions agree with TRBD1. Looked up from germline, CDR1 is LNHDA and CDR2 is SQIVND (reference sequence). The junction had 3 bases not matched to a gene; V was cut back by 1 base and J by 1 base. The CDR3 consists of 15 residues. CDR3 in amino acids: CASSIGQGRSYEQYF. CDR3 sequence (DNA): TGTGCCAGTAGTATAGGACAGGGGAGGTCCTACGAGCAGTACTTC.

The genes are TRBV19 and TRBJ1-1; D is undetermined. The CDR3 loop spans 13 amino acids. V shed 5 bases and J shed 1 base, with 8 bases lying between them. Germline V CDR1 and CDR2: LNHDA, SQIVND (reference sequence). The CDR3: CASSLRQNTEAFF. The CDR3 coding sequence is TGTGCCAGTAGTCTCCGACAGAACACTGAAGCTTTCTTT. Full variable domain (rest looked up from reference TRBV19 and TRBJ1-1): DGGITQSPKYLFRKEGQNVTLSCEQNLNHDAMYWYRQDPGQGLRLIYYSQIVNDFQKGDIAEGYSVSREKKESFPLTVTSAQKNPTAFYLCASSLRQNTEAFFGQGTRLTVV.

The rearrangement uses TRBV6-5 and TRBJ2-7, with D possibly being TRBD2 (7 bases). Germline V lookup: CDR1 MNHEY, CDR2 SVGAGI. V lost 7 bases and J 7 bases, leaving 23 bases between the germline ends. CDR3 length equals 15 residues. The CDR3 region is CASNMRRGGPDEQYF. In DNA form, the CDR3 reads TGTGCCAGCAACATGCGGAGGGGGGGGCCGGATGAGCAGTACTTC.

The chain joins TRBV14 to TRBJ2-5; possibly TRBD1 for D (6 bases). Trimming cost V 4 bases and J 0 bases, with 9 bases left between them. This CDR3 region has 14 residues. Germline-derived CDR1 and CDR2 are SGHDN and FVKESK. DNA for the CDR3: TGTGCCAGCAGCCGCGACAGGAACCAAGAGACCCAGTACTTC. It specifies CASSRDRNQETQYF.

This clone has a single count. At one end the junction does not follow the germline gene, possibly because of a read error. The sample contains more than one DNA sequence encoding this CDR3. This chain uses TRBV29-1 with TRBJ1-1; D not certain. CDR3 length: 13 residues. Germline V gives CDR1 SQVTM, CDR2 ANQGSEA. CDR3 residues: CSVEGRMNTEAFF. The CDR3 DNA reads as TGCAGCGTGGAAGGGAGAATGAACACTGAAGCTTTCTTT.

The chain combines TRBV7-9 with TRBJ1-2; 9 bases are a match to TRBD1. Germline CDR1 SEHNR, CDR2 FQNEAQ (reference sequence). The CDR3 runs to 16 residues. V gave up 5 bases and J gave up 1 base; unmatched junction bases: 8. The CDR3: CASSPTGGPFNYGYTF. In DNA, the CDR3 is TGTGCCAGCAGCCCGACAGGGGGACCATTTAACTATGGCTACACCTTC.

This chain uses TRBV7-9 with TRBJ2-3; the D is unclear. This CDR3 is 14 amino acids long. Between the trimmed V and J ends, which lost 2 bases and 6 bases, there was a span of 12 bases. Germline CDR1 reads SEHNR; CDR2 reads FQNEAQ (reference sequence). The CDR3 loop reads CASSLKSVVDTQYF. The CDR3 DNA is TGTGCCAGCAGCTTAAAGAGTGTTGTGGATACGCAGTATTTT.

CDR3 protein: CASSVGDREALGELFF. The CDR3 DNA sequence: TGCGCCAGCAGCGTGGGGGACAGGGAAGCACTCGGGGAGCTGTTTTTT. This chain links TRBV5-1 with TRBJ2-2; TRBD1 matches at 9 bases. Germline V gives CDR1 SGHRS, CDR2 YFSETQ. The CDR3 has 16 residues. V dropped 4 bases and J dropped 7; count of bases not matched to a gene: 11.

The chain has TRBV28 and TRBJ1-4; D is perhaps TRBD1 (6 bases). This CDR3 region has 15 residues. Per germline, CDR1 MDHEN and CDR2 SYDVKM. The V gene lost 5 bases and the J gene lost 8 bases, with 18 bases spanning the gap. The CDR3 DNA is TGTGCCAGCAGTAGTCGGCGAGGGGGTAGGGAAAAACTGTTTTTT. Its translation is CASSSRRGGREKLFF.

The chain employs TRBV2 and TRBJ2-7; D remains unclear. The germline V and J ends were trimmed by 6 bases and 4 bases, with 10 bases remaining between them. CDR1 SNHLY and CDR2 FYNNEI come from the germline V gene. The CDR3 runs 12 residues. CDR3: CASSIRSYEQYF. The CDR3 DNA sequence: TGTGCCAGCAGCATTCGGAGTTACGAGCAGTACTTC. Looking up the rest from reference TRBV2 and TRBJ2-7 gives the full variable domain: EPEVTQTPSHQVTQMGQEVILRCVPISNHLYFYWYRQILGQKVEFLVSFYNNEISEKSEIFDDQFSVERPDGSNFTLKIRSTKLEDSAMYFCASSIRSYEQYFGPGTRLTVT.

The V call is TRBV5-1, the J call TRBJ2-5; 12 bases map to TRBD2. This CDR3 contains 16 residues. Germline V gene sequence: CDR1 SGHRS, CDR2 YFSETQ. The junction had 8 bases not matched to a gene; V was cut back by 4 bases and J by 4 bases. This CDR3 is CASSITPGLAGETQYF. CDR3 DNA sequence: TGCGCCAGCAGCATTACTCCGGGACTAGCGGGAGAGACCCAGTACTTC.

The CDR3 sequence is CSVEFSSGGVYEQFF. CDR3 sequence (DNA): TGCAGCGTTGAATTCTCCAGCGGGGGGGTCTATGAGCAGTTCTTC. This sequence joins TRBV29-1 and TRBJ2-1; 10 nucleotides line up with TRBD2. V lost 2 bases and J lost 8; bases outside the gene matches: 9. Per the germline V gene, CDR1 is SQVTM and CDR2 is ANQGSEA. This CDR3 comprises 15 residues.

This rearrangement joins TRBV28 to TRBJ2-1, with D perhaps TRBD1 (5 bases). Germline loops: CDR1 MDHEN, CDR2 SYDVKM. This CDR3 contains 13 residues. Trimming cost V 7 bases and J 8 bases, with 15 bases left between them. The CDR3 protein is CASKGQGLHEQFF. The CDR3 bases are TGTGCCAGCAAAGGGCAGGGCTTACATGAGCAGTTCTTC.

The chain is built from TRBV27 and TRBJ2-1; 8 positions match TRBD2. This CDR3 spans 17 amino acids. In germline, CDR1 is MNHEY, CDR2 SMNVEV (reference sequence). V shed 3 bases, J shed 0 bases, and the junction held 7 bases outside the gene matches. The CDR3 coding sequence is TGTGCCAGCAGTTTGAGCGGGGGCACGCACTCCTACAATGAGCAGTTCTTC. Its translation: CASSLSGGTHSYNEQFF.

This chain links TRBV18 with TRBJ2-1, with D perhaps TRBD1 (6 bases). V lost 3 bases to trimming and J lost 7 bases, with 13 bases between them. The CDR3 contains 14 residues. Germline V gene data show CDR1 as KGHSH and CDR2 as LQKENI. CDR3: CASSPRGLGNEQFF. The CDR3 DNA sequence: TGTGCCAGCTCACCGAGGGGGTTAGGGAATGAGCAGTTCTTC.

The chain is built from TRBV28 and TRBJ1-1; D is perhaps TRBD1 (5 bases). V gave up 4 bases and J gave up 1 base, with 7 bases separating them. From germline, CDR1 is MDHEN and CDR2 SYDVKM. The CDR3 length is 13 residues. The chain's CDR3 is CASSSGGNTEAFF. The DNA for the CDR3 is TGTGCCAGCAGTTCCGGGGGGAACACTGAAGCTTTCTTT. Together with reference TRBV28 and TRBJ1-1, the CDR3 gives the full variable domain: DVKVTQSSRYLVKRTGEKVFLECVQDMDHENMFWYRQDPGLGLRLIYFSYDVKMKEKGDIPEGYSVSREKKERFSLILESASTNQTSMYLCASSSGGNTEAFFGQGTRLTVV.

This chain uses TRBV5-1 with TRBJ2-7; 8 nucleotides align to TRBD1. The CDR3 extends over 15 amino acids. The ends lost 3 bases at V and 6 bases at J; junction bases unmatched: 11. Germline assignment: CDR1 SGHRS and CDR2 YFSETQ. The CDR3 DNA is TGCGCCAGCAGCTGGGGACAGGCCTGGGGAGGCGAGCAGTACTTC. This translates into CASSWGQAWGGEQYF.

J is TRBJ2-3 and V is TRBV4-1, with D uncertain. The CDR3 runs to 15 residues. Germline V gene lookup returns CDR1 MGHRA and CDR2 YSYEKL. The ends were cut back, 0 bases at V and 2 bases at J, with 9 bases in the middle. The CDR3 DNA sequence: TGCGCCAGCAGCCAAGATCAACGCGACACAGATACGCAGTATTTT. Encoded protein: CASSQDQRDTDTQYF.

J is TRBJ2-7 and V is TRBV5-5; 10 bases are a match to TRBD2. Germline V gene data show CDR1 as SGHKS and CDR2 as YYEKEE (reference sequence). The J segment lost 3 bases and the V segment lost 4 bases, leaving 4 bases of the junction unmatched. The CDR3 covers 14 residues. The DNA for the CDR3 is TGTGCCAGCAGCCCAAGCGGGAGGGTCTACGAGCAGTACTTC. This sequence encodes CASSPSGRVYEQYF.